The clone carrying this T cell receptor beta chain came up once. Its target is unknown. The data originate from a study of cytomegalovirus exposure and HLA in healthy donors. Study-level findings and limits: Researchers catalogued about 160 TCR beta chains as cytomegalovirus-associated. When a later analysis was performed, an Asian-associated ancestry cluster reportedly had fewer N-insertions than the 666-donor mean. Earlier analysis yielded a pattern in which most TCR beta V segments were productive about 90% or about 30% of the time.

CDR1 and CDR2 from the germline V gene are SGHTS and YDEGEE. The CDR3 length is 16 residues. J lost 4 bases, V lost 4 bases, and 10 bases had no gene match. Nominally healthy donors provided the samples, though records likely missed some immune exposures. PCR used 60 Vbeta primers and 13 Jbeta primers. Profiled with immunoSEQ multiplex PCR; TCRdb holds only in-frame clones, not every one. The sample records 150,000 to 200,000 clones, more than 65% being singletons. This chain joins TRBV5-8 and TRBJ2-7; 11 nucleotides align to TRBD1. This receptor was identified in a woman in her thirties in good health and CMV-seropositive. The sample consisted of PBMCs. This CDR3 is CASSLGTGGKKYEQYF. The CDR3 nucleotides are TGTGCCAGCAGCCTAGGGACAGGGGGTAAAAAATACGAGCAGTACTTC.